This TCR beta chain was documented in a study of molecular identifiers for immune sequencing clone quantification. Notes on the study in general: Over 98% of effector molecules, but under 1% in naive cells, were held by clones with more than 20 RNA copies.

From around 20,000 to 1,000,000 sorted cells, naive CD8 libraries were generated with 10%, 30% or 50% RNA. A few counts support this clonotype. Its antigen is still unknown. Methods described previously, with TCR primers listed, were used for bulk TCR libraries. TCRdb re-called the PCR reads through MiXCR, storing one row per CDR3 protein. This table has more than 450,000 distinct CDR3 sequences, around 23% appearing once. The source of this sequence is a human donor in good health. Some libraries in this study had Jurkat cell RNA spiked in. Material: naive CD8+ T cells from blood, with Jurkat cell RNA spiked in. Regarding subset: FACS-sorted CD8+CD4-CCR7+CD45RA+ naive T cells.

CDR3 bases: TGTGCCAGCAGTTTATTGGGCTTCCACGAGCAGTACTTC. Its protein product is CASSLLGFHEQYF. This chain uses TRBV12-3 or TRBV12-4 with TRBJ2-7; D remains ambiguous. The CDR3 contains 13 residues. Trimming removed 2 bases at V and 5 bases at J, with 10 bases between.